This T cell receptor (beta chain) was sequenced for a study of control samples from healthy donors and cancer patients. Only in-frame clones appear in the TCRdb table, and some are missing; sequencing was by immunoSEQ multiplex PCR. The sample yields 150,000 to 200,000 clones, 90% seen once. The V gene lost 0 bases and the J gene lost 8 bases, with 10 bases spanning the gap. The CDR3 contains 13 residues. Germline V lookup: CDR1 LGHDT, CDR2 YNNKEL (reference sequence). The chain has TRBV3-1 (or the pseudogene TRBV3-2) and TRBJ1-2; D is unresolved. The sample taken for sequencing was blood. The sequence came from a woman aged 45-65 years in good health. CDR3 DNA sequence: TGTGCCAGCAGCCAAGATGAAGGAAGGGGCTACACCTTC. This sequence encodes CASSQDEGRGYTF.